The entry below describes one T cell receptor (beta chain). The CDR3 loop spans 14 amino acids. Germline-derived CDR1 and CDR2 are SGHTA and FQGNSA. The V segment lost 5 bases and the J segment 5 bases; nucleotides outside the gene matches: 6. As handled by the study authors: Estimates of nucleated cell counts were drawn from the amplification of reference gene primers. The protocol was immunoSEQ multiplex PCR, while the TCRdb copy is restricted to in-frame clones and leaves out a portion. V and J calls and clone size are given by that table; D and trimming were obtained from the DNA. The sample includes fewer than 60,000 clones, roughly 87% of them seen just once. This record belongs to a study of blood T cell repertoires in COVID-19. Study in general: The United States, Italy and Spain supplied acute and convalescent COVID-19 samples. T cells, B-cell-depleted T cells, or PBMCs provided the cDNA or gDNA that served as material.

The sequence came from a human donor with acute or convalescent COVID-19. The donor label of this sample is uncertain. The chain links TRBV7-2 to TRBJ2-5; 9 bases are a match to TRBD2. Sequences were obtained from peripheral blood. DNA for the CDR3: TGTGCCAGCAGCCCGGGACTAGCTAGGGAGACCCAGTACTTC. Translating gives CASSPGLARETQYF. The full variable domain, its missing parts supplied by reference TRBV7-2 and TRBJ2-5, is GAGVSQSPSNKVTEKGKDVELRCDPISGHTALYWYRQSLGQGLEFLIYFQGNSAPDKSGLPSDRFSAERTGGSVSTLTIQRTQQEDSAVYLCASSPGLARETQYFGPGTRLLVL.